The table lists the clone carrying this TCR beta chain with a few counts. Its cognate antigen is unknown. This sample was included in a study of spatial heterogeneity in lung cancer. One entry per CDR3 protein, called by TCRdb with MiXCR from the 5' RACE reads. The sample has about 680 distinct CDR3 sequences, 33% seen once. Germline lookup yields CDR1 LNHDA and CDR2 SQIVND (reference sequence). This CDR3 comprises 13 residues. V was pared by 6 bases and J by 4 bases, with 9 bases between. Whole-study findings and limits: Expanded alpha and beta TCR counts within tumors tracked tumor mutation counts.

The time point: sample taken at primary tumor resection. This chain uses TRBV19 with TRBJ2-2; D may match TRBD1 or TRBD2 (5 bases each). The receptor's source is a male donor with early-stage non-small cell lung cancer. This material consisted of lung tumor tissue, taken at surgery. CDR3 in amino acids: CASRGRSTGELFF. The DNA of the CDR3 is TGTGCCAGTAGGGGACGTAGCACCGGGGAGCTGTTTTTT.